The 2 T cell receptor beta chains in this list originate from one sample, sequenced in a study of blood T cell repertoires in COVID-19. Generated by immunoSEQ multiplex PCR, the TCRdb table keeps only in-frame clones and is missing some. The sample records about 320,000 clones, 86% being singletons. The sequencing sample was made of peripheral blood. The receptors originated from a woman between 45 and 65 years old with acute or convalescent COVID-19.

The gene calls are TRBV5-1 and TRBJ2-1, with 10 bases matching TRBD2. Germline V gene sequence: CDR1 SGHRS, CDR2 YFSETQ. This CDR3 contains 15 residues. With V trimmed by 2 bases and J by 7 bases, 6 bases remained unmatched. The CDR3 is CASSFVTSGANEQFF. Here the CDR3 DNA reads TGCGCCAGCAGCTTCGTTACTAGCGGGGCTAATGAGCAGTTCTTC.

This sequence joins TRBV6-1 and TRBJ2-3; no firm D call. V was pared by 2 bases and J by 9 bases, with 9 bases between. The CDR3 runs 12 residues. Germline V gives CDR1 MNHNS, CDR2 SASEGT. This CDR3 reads CASSELVATQYF. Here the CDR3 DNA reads TGTGCCAGCAGTGAATTGGTAGCAACGCAGTATTTT.